Below, 29 T cell receptor beta chains from the same sample are listed, as sequenced in a study of CD8 T cells in ankylosing spondylitis. Each CDR3 protein is one row after TCRdb ran MiXCR on the 5' RACE reads. The profile shows 650,000 to 800,000 distinct CDR3 sequences, 15% to 20% of them singletons. Study outcomes and limitations: A motif of under ten highly homologous TCR beta variants was seen as apparently characteristic of ankylosing spondylitis blood.

Antigen specificity for these receptors is unknown. Sequenced material: blood, either unsorted or a sorted T cell fraction (not recorded which). The origin of the receptors is a male donor with ankylosing spondylitis.

The rearrangement uses TRBV20-1 and TRBJ1-2; no definite D call. This CDR3 is 11 amino acids long. Trimming removed 5 bases at V and 11 bases at J, with 15 bases between. Germline V gene sequence: CDR1 DFQATT, CDR2 SNEGSKA (reference sequence). This CDR3 reads CSARYAAFYTF. Written as DNA, the CDR3 is TGCAGTGCTCGCTATGCAGCGTTTTACACCTTC.

The rearrangement uses TRBV29-1 and TRBJ2-7; D might be TRBD2 (5 bases). This CDR3 comprises 12 residues. CDR1 SQVTM and CDR2 ANQGSEA come from the germline V gene. The V end was cut by 4 bases, the J end by 7 bases, with 14 bases between. The CDR3, as DNA: TGCAGCGTTGGGGCCCGAACGGGGGAGCAGTACTTC. This codes for CSVGARTGEQYF.

This clonotype has just a few counts. The V gene is TRBV20-1, the J gene TRBJ2-7; maybe TRBD1 (6 bases). V shed 1 base and J shed 2 bases, with 12 bases lying between them. The CDR3 has 14 residues. Looked up from germline, CDR1 is DFQATT and CDR2 is SNEGSKA (reference sequence). The CDR3 DNA follows: TGCAGTGCTAGAGCAGGGGTGGGACCCTACGAGCAGTACTTC. Protein: CSARAGVGPYEQYF.

In this sample, this clonotype turned up a few times. This chain joins TRBV5-6 and TRBJ2-4; D is uncertain. The CDR3 loop spans 18 amino acids. Trimming cost V 0 bases and J 1 base, with 17 bases left between them. CDR1 is SGHDT, CDR2 YYEEEE, per germline. CDR3 sequence: CASSLGLNRPRAKNIQYF. CDR3 coding DNA: TGTGCCAGCAGCTTGGGGCTTAACAGACCGAGGGCCAAAAACATTCAGTACTTC. The whole variable domain, remainder taken from reference TRBV5-6 and TRBJ2-4, is DAGVTQSPTHLIKTRGQQVTLRCSPKSGHDTVSWYQQALGQGPQFIFQYYEEEERQRGNFPDRFSGHQFPNYSSELNVNALLLGDSALYLCASSLGLNRPRAKNIQYFGAGTRLSVL.

This clonotype was recorded at least ten times. The chain is built from TRBV29-1 and TRBJ1-2, with D possibly matching TRBD1 (5 bases). This CDR3 is built from 12 residues. Per germline, CDR1 SQVTM and CDR2 ANQGSEA. The ends were cut back, 4 bases at V and 5 bases at J, with 11 bases in the middle. CDR3 in DNA: TGCAGCGTTGGAGGGACGGAGTATGGCTACACCTTC. This gives the protein CSVGGTEYGYTF.

In its sample, this clonotype was seen many times. V and J are TRBV5-1 and TRBJ1-1, with D unresolved. The CDR3 spans 14 residues. V lost 0 bases and J 4 bases, leaving 10 bases between the germline ends. Looked up from germline, CDR1 is SGHRS and CDR2 is YFSETQ. The CDR3 coding sequence is TGCGCCAGCAGCTTGGGCAGAGAGTCCACTGAAGCTTTCTTT. It translates to CASSLGRESTEAFF. Full variable domain (rest looked up from reference TRBV5-1 and TRBJ1-1): KAGVTQTPRYLIKTRGQQVTLSCSPISGHRSVSWYQQTPGQGLQFLFEYFSETQRNKGNFPGRFSGRQFSNSRSEMNVSTLELGDSALYLCASSLGRESTEAFFGQGTRLTVV.

This clonotype occurred a few times. The chain has TRBV6-2 or TRBV6-3 and TRBJ2-2; 14 bases match TRBD2. The germline V gene has CDR1 MNHEY and CDR2 SVGEGT. CDR3 length: 16 amino acids. The trim removed 5 bases at V and 5 bases at J, leaving 4 bases unmatched. The CDR3 region is CASSDGLAGGTGELFF. For the CDR3, the DNA is TGTGCCAGCAGTGACGGACTAGCGGGAGGTACCGGGGAGCTGTTTTTT.

This clonotype was seen more than once but under ten times. This chain uses TRBV12-3 or TRBV12-4 with TRBJ2-1; D unclear. This CDR3 spans 15 amino acids. With 0 bases removed from V and 2 bases from J, the gap between germline ends came to 8 bases. DNA for the CDR3: TGTGCCAGCAGTTTAGCGGGATGGACCTACAATGAGCAGTTCTTC. Translating gives CASSLAGWTYNEQFF.

The sample holds a few counts of this clonotype. This chain joins TRBV12-3 or TRBV12-4 and TRBJ2-1, with a weak D call TRBD2 (5 bases). This CDR3 is 13 amino acids long. The germline V and J ends were trimmed by 5 bases and 7 bases, with 12 bases remaining between them. The CDR3 loop is CASSSLAQNEQFF. Written as DNA, the CDR3 is TGTGCCAGCAGTAGTCTAGCCCAAAATGAGCAGTTCTTC.

The rearrangement links TRBV29-1 to TRBJ1-4, with D tentatively TRBD1 (5 bases). Germline values: CDR1 SQVTM, CDR2 ANQGSEA. This CDR3 has 16 residues. The V end lost 0 bases, the J end lost 9 bases, and 20 bases lay between the germline ends. The CDR3 bases are TGCAGCGTTGAAGATCCTGGAGGGGTCGAAAACAAAAAACTGTTTTTT. As protein: CSVEDPGGVENKKLFF.

This clonotype was counted a few times. The chain links TRBV4-3 to TRBJ2-2; 11 nucleotides match TRBD2. The CDR3 is 16 residues long. Trimming at V came to 0 bases and at J to 5 bases, leaving 2 bases not matched to a gene. Germline V gene sequence: CDR1 LGHNA, CDR2 YSLEER. CDR3: CASSQDTSGRTGELFF. CDR3 in DNA: TGCGCCAGCAGCCAAGATACTAGCGGGAGAACCGGGGAGCTGTTTTTT.

This chain uses TRBV12-3 or TRBV12-4 with TRBJ2-1; D is unclear. The CDR3 length is 15 residues. Trimming removed 1 base at V and 0 bases at J, with 7 bases between. The CDR3 nucleotides read TGTGCCAGCAGTTTAGGGTTGCGCTCCTACAATGAGCAGTTCTTC. Its protein is CASSLGLRSYNEQFF.

This clonotype was counted many times. The rearrangement uses TRBV12-3 or TRBV12-4 and TRBJ2-1; tentative D call: TRBD2 (5 bases). With 5 bases removed from V and 3 bases from J, the gap between germline ends came to 14 bases. The CDR3 is 15 amino acids. The CDR3 region has the DNA TGTGCCAGCAGTAGGTCGATGGACTTCTACAATGAGCAGTTCTTC. This translates into CASSRSMDFYNEQFF.

This clonotype came up a few times. The V call is TRBV4-1, the J call TRBJ1-6, with TRBD1 matching over 8 bases. The CDR3 loop spans 15 amino acids. V lost 2 bases and J lost 9; bases outside the gene matches: 6. Germline V gives CDR1 MGHRA, CDR2 YSYEKL. This chain's CDR3 is CASSQLDRGASPLHF. For the CDR3, the DNA is TGCGCCAGCAGCCAACTAGACAGGGGAGCTTCACCCCTCCACTTT.

V is TRBV29-1 and J is TRBJ2-7; 10 positions match TRBD1. The junction had 11 bases not matched to a gene; V was cut back by 6 bases and J by 3 bases. The CDR3 runs to 15 residues. Germline CDR1 and CDR2: SQVTM and ANQGSEA. The CDR3 region has the DNA TGCAGCGTAGACAACCGGGACAGGGGCAACTACGAGCAGTACTTC. It codes for CSVDNRDRGNYEQYF.

V and J are TRBV7-8 and TRBJ1-3, with a weak D call TRBD1 (5 bases). Germline V gene sequence: CDR1 SGHVS, CDR2 FQNEAQ. This CDR3 is built from 16 residues. The V and J ends lost 1 base and 0 bases respectively, with 10 bases between them. The CDR3 sequence is CASSLGGVNSGNTIYF. The DNA of the CDR3 is TGTGCCAGCAGCTTAGGGGGGGTCAACTCTGGAAACACCATATATTTT.

The V and J genes are TRBV5-1 and TRBJ1-1, with TRBD1 as a possible D gene (6 bases). Germline-derived CDR1 and CDR2 are SGHRS and YFSETQ. This CDR3 has 15 residues. V was cut by 2 bases and J by 0 bases, with 11 bases left in between. CDR3 protein: CASSFHGQLNTEAFF. DNA of the CDR3: TGCGCCAGCAGCTTCCACGGACAGTTGAACACTGAAGCTTTCTTT.

This clonotype was recorded a few times. This rearrangement joins TRBV28 to TRBJ2-2; 7 positions match TRBD1. The germline V gene has CDR1 MDHEN and CDR2 SYDVKM. Trimming at V came to 7 bases and at J to 4 bases, leaving 6 bases not matched to a gene. The CDR3 consists of 14 residues. CDR3 sequence reads: CASKRGRRTGELFF. The CDR3 DNA reads TGTGCCAGCAAGAGGGGGCGGCGCACCGGGGAGCTGTTTTTT.

This clonotype was detected a few times. The rearrangement links TRBV12-3 or TRBV12-4 to TRBJ2-6, with D hard to call. The V and J ends lost 6 bases and 0 bases respectively, with 6 bases between them. There are 14 residues in the CDR3. The CDR3 nucleotides read TGTGCCAGCAGGAGCCGCTCTGGGGCCAACGTCCTGACTTTC. Protein sequence: CASRSRSGANVLTF.

This clonotype was detected only a few times. A read error may be the cause here, since a much bigger clone is one base away. This chain links TRBV5-5 with TRBJ2-7, with 7 nucleotides matching TRBD1. This CDR3 comprises 13 residues. The germline CDR1 and CDR2 sequences are SGHKS and YYEKEE (reference sequence). V lost 2 bases and J lost 2; bases outside the gene matches: 1. The CDR3 spells CASSFDRAYEQYF. Here the CDR3 DNA reads TGTGCCAGCAGCTTTGACAGGGCCTACGAGCAGTACTTC.

This clonotype was seen a handful of times. This chain links TRBV20-1 with TRBJ2-7, with D perhaps matching TRBD1 (6 bases). Germline values: CDR1 DFQATT, CDR2 SNEGSKA (reference sequence). The V gene lost 5 bases and the J gene lost 7 bases, with 15 bases spanning the gap. CDR3 length: 12 residues. The CDR3 region is CSAAPGAREQYF. CDR3 DNA sequence: TGCAGTGCTGCCCCAGGGGCCCGGGAGCAGTACTTC.

This clonotype was seen a handful of times. The chain has TRBV5-1 and TRBJ2-7, with a weak D call TRBD1 (5 bases). Deletions cut 1 base from V and 5 bases from J, with 10 bases between. CDR1 SGHRS and CDR2 YFSETQ come from the germline V gene. This CDR3 has 13 residues. The CDR3 DNA is TGCGCCAGCAGCTTGCCCAGGGTCCACGAGCAGTACTTC. Its protein product is CASSLPRVHEQYF.

This clonotype was observed a few times. The chain combines TRBV7-2 with TRBJ2-7; 11 bases align to TRBD2. The CDR3 spans 15 residues. Germline CDR1 is SGHTA and CDR2 is FQGNSA. V gave up 4 bases and J gave up 2 bases; unmatched junction bases: 4. Here the CDR3 DNA reads TGTGCCAGCAGCTCTTGGACTAGCGGGCCCTACGAGCAGTACTTC. Its translation: CASSSWTSGPYEQYF.

This clonotype has more than one count but fewer than ten. V is TRBV20-1 and J is TRBJ2-6; TRBD1 matches 7 bases. The V segment lost 6 bases and the J segment 1 base; nucleotides outside the gene matches: 6. The CDR3 consists of 15 residues. Germline V CDR1 and CDR2: DFQATT, SNEGSKA (reference sequence). This chain's CDR3 is CSAETGRSGANVLTF. The CDR3 region has the DNA TGCAGTGCCGAGACAGGGAGATCTGGGGCCAACGTCCTGACTTTC.

The V and J genes are TRBV3-1 and TRBJ2-2; 7 nucleotides agree with TRBD1. From germline, CDR1 is LGHDT and CDR2 YNNKEL (reference sequence). This CDR3 region has 16 residues. Germline trimming cut 1 base from V and 7 bases from J; bases unmatched to any gene: 9. CDR3 DNA sequence: TGTGCCAGCAGCCAAGCTGACAGGGAGCTTCTCGGGGAGCTGTTTTTT. It specifies CASSQADRELLGELFF.

This chain connects TRBV18 to TRBJ1-3; possibly TRBD1 for D (5 bases). Germline V gene data show CDR1 as KGHSH and CDR2 as LQKENI. The CDR3 runs 16 residues. With 3 bases removed from V and 0 bases from J, the gap between germline ends came to 12 bases. This CDR3 is CASSPGLIDSGNTIYF. The CDR3 DNA reads TGTGCCAGCTCACCGGGACTGATAGACTCTGGAAACACCATATATTTT.

The genes are TRBV29-1 and TRBJ1-1; the D gene is possibly TRBD1 (6 bases). CDR1 is SQVTM, CDR2 ANQGSEA, per germline. Trimming took 7 bases from V and 1 from J, leaving 13 bases between them. The CDR3 totals 13 residues. CDR3 amino acids: CSAAGGQNTEAFF. In DNA form, the CDR3 reads TGCAGCGCCGCGGGGGGGCAGAACACTGAAGCTTTCTTT.

This clonotype has only a few counts. The chain combines TRBV7-9 with TRBJ1-1; maybe TRBD1 (5 bases). CDR3 length equals 16 residues. Trimming took 5 bases from V and 4 from J, leaving 20 bases between them. CDR1 SEHNR and CDR2 FQNEAQ come from the germline V gene (reference sequence). The CDR3 nucleotides read TGTGCCAGCAGCCCGGGCCGGCAGGGCTGGAGCACTGAAGCTTTCTTT. Encoded protein: CASSPGRQGWSTEAFF.

This clonotype was counted a few times. This chain connects TRBV11-2 to TRBJ2-3; TRBD1 matches at 9 bases. V shed 0 bases and J 3 bases; nucleotides not matched to a gene: 4. There are 16 residues in the CDR3. From germline, CDR1 is SGHAT and CDR2 FQNNGV. CDR3 residues: CASSLEGTGLTDTQYF. The CDR3 bases are TGTGCCAGCAGCTTAGAGGGGACAGGGTTAACAGATACGCAGTATTTT.